What follows is one T cell receptor (beta chain) and its context. The antigen remains unidentified. The data stem from a study of brain metastases from non-small cell lung cancer. Study-level findings and limits: Brain metastases shared most TCR repertoire with primaries, with sparse T cells. Compared with their matched primary tumors, approximately 68% of brain metastases showed expanded T-cell clones. Brain metastases had lower T-cell infiltration than primary tumors.

Trimming cost V 3 bases and J 6 bases, with 20 bases left between them. There are 17 residues in the CDR3. CDR1 is KGHSH and CDR2 is LQKENI in the germline V gene. The repertoire was sequenced with immunoSEQ multiplex PCR; TCRdb's copy has only in-frame clones and lacks some. This table holds roughly 15,000 clones, around four fifths found once. Source material: primary lung tumor tissue. V and J are TRBV18 and TRBJ2-2, with TRBD2 as a possible D gene (6 bases). The clonotype was recovered from a donor at least 40 years old with non-small cell lung cancer. CDR3 residues: CASSPPGGATDSGELFF. CDR3 bases: TGTGCCAGCTCACCGCCCGGCGGGGCGACGGATTCCGGGGAGCTGTTTTTT. The full variable domain, its missing parts supplied by reference TRBV18 and TRBJ2-2, is NAGVMQNPRHLVRRRGQEARLRCSPMKGHSHVYWYRQLPEEGLKFMVYLQKENIIDESGMPKERFSAEFPKEGPSILRIQQVVRGDSAAYFCASSPPGGATDSGELFFGEGSRLTVL.